The entry below gives a single T cell receptor (beta chain) sequence along with its context. The source of the sample is a study of blood T cell repertoires in COVID-19. About the research overall: Material from acute and convalescent COVID-19 was sourced from the United States, Italy and Spain.

Libraries were prepared by immunoSEQ multiplex PCR; TCRdb keeps only in-frame clonotypes and omits some of them. The sample comprises 150,000 to 200,000 clones, roughly 77% of which are singletons, and 12% rests with the top ten. Seattle's enrolled individuals joined amid active infection and were then monitored longitudinally. Germline V gene lookup returns CDR1 GTSNPN and CDR2 SVGIG (reference sequence). After removal of 1 base from V and 0 bases from J, the junction contained 12 bases not matched to a gene. The CDR3 totals 18 residues. The chain combines TRBV30 with TRBJ1-1; 9 bases fit TRBD1. The sequencing sample was made of peripheral blood. This TCR derives from a woman at least 80 years old with COVID-19, enrolled during active disease. CDR3 amino acids: CAWSEINRGLWMNTEAFF. The CDR3 nucleotides read TGTGCCTGGAGTGAGATTAACAGGGGGCTCTGGATGAACACTGAAGCTTTCTTT.